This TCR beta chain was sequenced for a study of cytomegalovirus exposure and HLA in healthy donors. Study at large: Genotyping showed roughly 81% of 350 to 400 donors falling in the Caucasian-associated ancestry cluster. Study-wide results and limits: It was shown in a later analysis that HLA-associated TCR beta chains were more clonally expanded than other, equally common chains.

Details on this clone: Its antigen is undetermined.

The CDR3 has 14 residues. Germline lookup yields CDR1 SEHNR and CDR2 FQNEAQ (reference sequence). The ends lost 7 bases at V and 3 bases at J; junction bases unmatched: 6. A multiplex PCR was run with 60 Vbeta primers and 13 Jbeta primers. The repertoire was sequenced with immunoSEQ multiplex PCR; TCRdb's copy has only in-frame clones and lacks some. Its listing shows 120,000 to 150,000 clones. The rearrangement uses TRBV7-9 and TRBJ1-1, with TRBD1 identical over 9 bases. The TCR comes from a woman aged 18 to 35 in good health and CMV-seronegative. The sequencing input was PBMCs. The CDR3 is CASTSRTGDTEAFF. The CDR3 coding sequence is TGTGCCAGCACCTCCAGGACAGGGGACACTGAAGCTTTCTTT.